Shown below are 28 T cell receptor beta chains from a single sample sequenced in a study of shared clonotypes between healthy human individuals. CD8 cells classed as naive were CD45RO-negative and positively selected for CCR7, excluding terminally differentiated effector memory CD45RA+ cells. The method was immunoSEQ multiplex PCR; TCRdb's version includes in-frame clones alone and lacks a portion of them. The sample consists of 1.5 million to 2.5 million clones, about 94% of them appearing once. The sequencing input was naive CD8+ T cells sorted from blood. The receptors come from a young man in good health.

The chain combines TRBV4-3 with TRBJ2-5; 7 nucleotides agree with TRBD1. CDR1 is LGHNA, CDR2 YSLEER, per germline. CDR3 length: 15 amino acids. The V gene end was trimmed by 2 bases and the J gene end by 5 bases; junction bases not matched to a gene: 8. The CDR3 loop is CASSQRKGGQETQYF. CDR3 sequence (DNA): TGCGCCAGCAGCCAACGGAAAGGGGGCCAGGAGACCCAGTACTTC.

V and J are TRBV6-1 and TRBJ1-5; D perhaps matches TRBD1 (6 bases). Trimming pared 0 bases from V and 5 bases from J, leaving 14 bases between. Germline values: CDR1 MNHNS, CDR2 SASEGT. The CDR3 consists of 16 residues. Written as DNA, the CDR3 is TGTGCCAGCAGTGAAGCCGTCAGGGGACCCTATCAGCCCCAGCATTTT. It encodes CASSEAVRGPYQPQHF.

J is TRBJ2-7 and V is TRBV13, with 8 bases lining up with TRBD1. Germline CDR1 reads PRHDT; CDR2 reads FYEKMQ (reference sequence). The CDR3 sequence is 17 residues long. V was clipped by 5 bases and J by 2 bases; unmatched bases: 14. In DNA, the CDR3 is TGTGCCAGCAGCCCTGGACAGGGAGAGGGTAACCCCTACGAGCAGTACTTC. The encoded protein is CASSPGQGEGNPYEQYF.

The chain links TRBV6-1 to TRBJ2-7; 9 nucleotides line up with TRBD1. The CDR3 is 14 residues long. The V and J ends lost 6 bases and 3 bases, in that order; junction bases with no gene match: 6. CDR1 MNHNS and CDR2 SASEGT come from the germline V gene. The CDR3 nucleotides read TGTGCCAGCAGCACCGGGACAGGGAACTACGAGCAGTACTTC. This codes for CASSTGTGNYEQYF.

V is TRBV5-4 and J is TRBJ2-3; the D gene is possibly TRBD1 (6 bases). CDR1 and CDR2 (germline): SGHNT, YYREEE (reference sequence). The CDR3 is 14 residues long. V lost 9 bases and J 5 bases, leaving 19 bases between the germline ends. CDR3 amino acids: CAIPGQPTEDTQYF. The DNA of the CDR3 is TGTGCCATCCCGGGACAACCAACTGAAGATACGCAGTATTTT.

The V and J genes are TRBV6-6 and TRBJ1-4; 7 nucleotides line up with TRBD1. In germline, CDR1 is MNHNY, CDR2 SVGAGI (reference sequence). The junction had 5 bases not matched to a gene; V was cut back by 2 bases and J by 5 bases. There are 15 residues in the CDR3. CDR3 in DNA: TGTGCCAGCAGTTACGCCAGGGGGGGGAATGAAAAACTGTTTTTT. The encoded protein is CASSYARGGNEKLFF.

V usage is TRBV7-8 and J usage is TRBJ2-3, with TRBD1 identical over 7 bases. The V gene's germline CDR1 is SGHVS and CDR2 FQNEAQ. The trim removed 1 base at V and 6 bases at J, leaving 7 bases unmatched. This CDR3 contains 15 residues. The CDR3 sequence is CASSLVVGGRDTQYF. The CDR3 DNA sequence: TGTGCCAGCAGCTTAGTTGTAGGGGGCAGGGATACGCAGTATTTT.

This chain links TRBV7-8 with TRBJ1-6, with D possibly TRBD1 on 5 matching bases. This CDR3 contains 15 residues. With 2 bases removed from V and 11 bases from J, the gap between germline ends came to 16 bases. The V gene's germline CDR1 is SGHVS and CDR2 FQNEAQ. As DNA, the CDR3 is TGTGCCAGCAGCTTATTTTTGGAAGGGGATACACCCCTCCACTTT. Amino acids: CASSLFLEGDTPLHF.

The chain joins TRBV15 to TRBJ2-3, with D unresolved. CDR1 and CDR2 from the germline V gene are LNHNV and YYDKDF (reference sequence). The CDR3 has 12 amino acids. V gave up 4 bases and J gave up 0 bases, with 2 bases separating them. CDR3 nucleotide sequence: TGTGCCACCAGCATCAGCACAGATACGCAGTATTTT. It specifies CATSISTDTQYF.

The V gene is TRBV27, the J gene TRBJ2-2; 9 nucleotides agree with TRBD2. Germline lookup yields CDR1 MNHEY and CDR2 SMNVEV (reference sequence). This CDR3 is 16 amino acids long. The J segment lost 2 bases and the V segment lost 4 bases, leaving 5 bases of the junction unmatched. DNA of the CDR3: TGTGCCAGCAGTTCAGCACTAGCGGGCAACACCGGGGAGCTGTTTTTT. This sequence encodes CASSSALAGNTGELFF.

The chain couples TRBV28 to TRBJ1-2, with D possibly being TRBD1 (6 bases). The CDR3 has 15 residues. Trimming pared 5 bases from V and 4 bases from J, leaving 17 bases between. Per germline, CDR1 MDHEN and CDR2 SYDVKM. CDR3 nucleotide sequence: TGTGCCAGCAGTGCTACAGGGACTTGGATCTATGGCTACACCTTC. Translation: CASSATGTWIYGYTF.

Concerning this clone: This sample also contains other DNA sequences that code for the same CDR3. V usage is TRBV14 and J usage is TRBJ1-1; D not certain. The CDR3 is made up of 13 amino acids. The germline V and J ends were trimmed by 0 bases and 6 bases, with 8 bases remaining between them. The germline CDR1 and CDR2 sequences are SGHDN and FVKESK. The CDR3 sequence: CASSQDTGPEAFF. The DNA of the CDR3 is TGTGCCAGCAGCCAAGATACCGGGCCTGAAGCTTTCTTT.

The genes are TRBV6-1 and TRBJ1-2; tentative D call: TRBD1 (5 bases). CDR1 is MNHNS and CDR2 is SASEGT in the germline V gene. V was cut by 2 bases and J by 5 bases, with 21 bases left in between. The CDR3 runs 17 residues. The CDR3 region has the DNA TGTGCCAGCAGTGAAAACCGGGGCCAGATATCTTGGTATGGCTACACCTTC. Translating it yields CASSENRGQISWYGYTF.

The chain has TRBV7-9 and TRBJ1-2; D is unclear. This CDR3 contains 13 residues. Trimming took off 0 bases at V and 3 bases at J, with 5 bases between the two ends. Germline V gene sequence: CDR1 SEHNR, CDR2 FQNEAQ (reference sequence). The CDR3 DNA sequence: TGTGCCAGCAGCTTAGCGGTAGACTATGGCTACACCTTC. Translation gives CASSLAVDYGYTF.

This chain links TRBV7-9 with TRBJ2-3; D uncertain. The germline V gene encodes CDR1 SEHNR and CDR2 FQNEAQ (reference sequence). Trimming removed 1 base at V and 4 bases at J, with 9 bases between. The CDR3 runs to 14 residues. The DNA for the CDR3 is TGTGCCAGCAGCTTAGGCCCGAGTTCAGATACGCAGTATTTT. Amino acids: CASSLGPSSDTQYF.

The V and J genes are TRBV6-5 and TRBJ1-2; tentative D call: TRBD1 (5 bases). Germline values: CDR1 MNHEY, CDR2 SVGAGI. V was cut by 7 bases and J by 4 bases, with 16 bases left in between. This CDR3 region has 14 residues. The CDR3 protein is CASKGGGEVYGYTF. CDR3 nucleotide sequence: TGTGCCAGCAAGGGCGGGGGAGAGGTCTATGGCTACACCTTC.

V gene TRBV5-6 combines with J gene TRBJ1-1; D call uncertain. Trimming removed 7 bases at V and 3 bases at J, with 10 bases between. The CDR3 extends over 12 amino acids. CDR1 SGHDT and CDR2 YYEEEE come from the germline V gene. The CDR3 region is CASATEDTEAFF. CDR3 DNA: TGTGCCAGCGCGACCGAGGACACTGAAGCTTTCTTT.

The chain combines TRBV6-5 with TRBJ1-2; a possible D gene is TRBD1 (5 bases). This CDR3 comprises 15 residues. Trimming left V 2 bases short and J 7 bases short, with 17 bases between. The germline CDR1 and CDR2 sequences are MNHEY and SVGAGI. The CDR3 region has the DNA TGTGCCAGCAGTTACGGGGCAGGGCAGGCGTCTGGCTACACCTTC. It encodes CASSYGAGQASGYTF.

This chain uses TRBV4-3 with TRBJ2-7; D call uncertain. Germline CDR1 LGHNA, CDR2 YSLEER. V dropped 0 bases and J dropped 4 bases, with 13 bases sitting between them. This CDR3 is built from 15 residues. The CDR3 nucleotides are TGCGCCAGCAGCCAAGACCGAGACATTGGTTACGAGCAGTACTTC. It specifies CASSQDRDIGYEQYF.

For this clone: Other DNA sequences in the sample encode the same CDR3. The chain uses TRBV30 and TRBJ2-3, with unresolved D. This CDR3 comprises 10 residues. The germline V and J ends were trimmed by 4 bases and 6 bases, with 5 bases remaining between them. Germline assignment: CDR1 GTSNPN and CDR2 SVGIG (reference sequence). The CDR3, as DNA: TGTGCCTGGACTGGTGATACGCAGTATTTT. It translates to CAWTGDTQYF.

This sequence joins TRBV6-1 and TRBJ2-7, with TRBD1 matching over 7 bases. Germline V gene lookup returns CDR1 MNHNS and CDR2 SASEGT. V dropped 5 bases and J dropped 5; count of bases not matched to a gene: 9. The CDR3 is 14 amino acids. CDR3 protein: CASSLRRQGNEQYF. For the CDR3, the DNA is TGTGCCAGCAGTCTCAGGAGACAGGGCAACGAGCAGTACTTC.

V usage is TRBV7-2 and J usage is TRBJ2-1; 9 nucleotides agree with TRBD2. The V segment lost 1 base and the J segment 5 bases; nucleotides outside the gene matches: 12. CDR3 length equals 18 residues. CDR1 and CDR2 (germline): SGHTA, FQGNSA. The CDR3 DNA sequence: TGTGCCAGCAGCTTAGGCTTAGCGGGGGCCCGAAACGACAATGAGCAGTTCTTC. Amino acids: CASSLGLAGARNDNEQFF. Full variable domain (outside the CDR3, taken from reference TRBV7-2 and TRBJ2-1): GAGVSQSPSNKVTEKGKDVELRCDPISGHTALYWYRQSLGQGLEFLIYFQGNSAPDKSGLPSDRFSAERTGGSVSTLTIQRTQQEDSAVYLCASSLGLAGARNDNEQFFGPGTRLTVL.

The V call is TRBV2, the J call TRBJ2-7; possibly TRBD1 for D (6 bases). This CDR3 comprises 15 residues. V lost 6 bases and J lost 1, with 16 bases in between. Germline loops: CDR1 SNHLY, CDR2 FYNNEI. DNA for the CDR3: TGTGCCAGCAGCCCCGCCCAGGGGATGTCCTACGAGCAGTACTTC. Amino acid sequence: CASSPAQGMSYEQYF.

CDR3 DNA: TGTGCCAGCAGCTTAGTAACTGCGGCGGAGACCCAGTACTTC. Encoded protein: CASSLVTAAETQYF. The genes are TRBV7-6 and TRBJ2-5; D remains ambiguous. The CDR3 contains 14 residues. The germline V gene encodes CDR1 SGHVS and CDR2 FNYEAQ. The ends were cut back, 1 base at V and 5 bases at J, with 11 bases in the middle.

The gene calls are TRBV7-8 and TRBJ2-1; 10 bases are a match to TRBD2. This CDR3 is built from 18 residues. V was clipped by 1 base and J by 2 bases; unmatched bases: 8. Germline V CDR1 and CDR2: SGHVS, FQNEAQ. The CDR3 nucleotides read TGTGCCAGCAGCTTAGACCTAGCGGGGGCCGCTACCTACAATGAGCAGTTCTTC. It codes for CASSLDLAGAATYNEQFF.

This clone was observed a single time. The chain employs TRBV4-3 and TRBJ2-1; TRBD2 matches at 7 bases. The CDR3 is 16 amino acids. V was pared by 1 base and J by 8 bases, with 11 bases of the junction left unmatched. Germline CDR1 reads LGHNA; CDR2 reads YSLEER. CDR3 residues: CASSQVLAGELDEQFF. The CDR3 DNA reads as TGCGCCAGCAGCCAAGTTCTCGCGGGAGAACTTGATGAGCAGTTCTTC.

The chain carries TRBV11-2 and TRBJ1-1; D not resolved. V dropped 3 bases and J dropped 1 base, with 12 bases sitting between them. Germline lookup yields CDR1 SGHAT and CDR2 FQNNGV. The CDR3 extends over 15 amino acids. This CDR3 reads CASSFYVAGNTEAFF. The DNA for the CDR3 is TGTGCCAGCAGCTTCTACGTGGCCGGGAACACTGAAGCTTTCTTT.

CDR3 DNA: TGTGCCAGCAGTGAACCCCACCGGACAGGCTCCTACGAGCAGTACTTC. It yields the protein CASSEPHRTGSYEQYF. The chain uses TRBV6-1 and TRBJ2-7; 7 positions agree with TRBD1. CDR1 and CDR2 (germline): MNHNS, SASEGT. The CDR3 length is 16 residues. Losses at the gene ends were 2 bases for V and 0 bases for J; bases not matched to a gene: 7.